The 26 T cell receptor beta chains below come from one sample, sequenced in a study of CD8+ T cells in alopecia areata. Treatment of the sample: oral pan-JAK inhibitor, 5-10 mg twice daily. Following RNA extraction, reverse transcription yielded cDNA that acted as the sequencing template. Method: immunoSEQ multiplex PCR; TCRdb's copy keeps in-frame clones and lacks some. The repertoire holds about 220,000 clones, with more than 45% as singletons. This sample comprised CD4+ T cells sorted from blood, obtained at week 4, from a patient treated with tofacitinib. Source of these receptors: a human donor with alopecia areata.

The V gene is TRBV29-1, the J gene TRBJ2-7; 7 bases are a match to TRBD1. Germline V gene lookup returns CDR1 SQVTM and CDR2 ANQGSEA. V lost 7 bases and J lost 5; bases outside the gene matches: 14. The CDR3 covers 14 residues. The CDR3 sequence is CSARGGPTGNEQYF. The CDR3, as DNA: TGCAGCGCCCGAGGGGGCCCAACAGGGAACGAGCAGTACTTC.

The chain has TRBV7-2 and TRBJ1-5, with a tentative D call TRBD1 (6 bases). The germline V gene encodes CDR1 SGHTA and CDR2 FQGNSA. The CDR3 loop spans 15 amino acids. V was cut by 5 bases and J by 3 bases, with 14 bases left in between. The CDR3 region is CASSPPDRYNQPQHF. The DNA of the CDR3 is TGTGCCAGCAGCCCTCCCGACAGGTACAATCAGCCCCAGCATTTT.

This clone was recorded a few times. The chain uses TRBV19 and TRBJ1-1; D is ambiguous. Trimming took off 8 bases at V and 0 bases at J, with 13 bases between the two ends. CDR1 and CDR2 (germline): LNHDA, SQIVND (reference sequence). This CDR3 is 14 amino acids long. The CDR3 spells CASLAGTVNTEAFF. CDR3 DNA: TGTGCCAGTCTAGCCGGCACAGTGAACACTGAAGCTTTCTTT.

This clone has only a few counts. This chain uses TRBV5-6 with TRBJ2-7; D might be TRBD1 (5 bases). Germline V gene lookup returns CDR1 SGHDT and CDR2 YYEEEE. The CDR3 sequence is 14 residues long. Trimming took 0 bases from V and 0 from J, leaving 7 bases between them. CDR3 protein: CASSLDQGSYEQYF. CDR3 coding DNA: TGTGCCAGCAGCTTGGACCAGGGCTCCTACGAGCAGTACTTC.

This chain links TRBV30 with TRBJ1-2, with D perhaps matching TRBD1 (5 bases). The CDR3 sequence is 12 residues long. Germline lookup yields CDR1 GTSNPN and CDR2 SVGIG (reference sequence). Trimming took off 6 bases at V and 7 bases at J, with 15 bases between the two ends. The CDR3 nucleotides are TGTGCCTGCCTAAGCGGGGCCTCTGGCTACACCTTC. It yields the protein CACLSGASGYTF.

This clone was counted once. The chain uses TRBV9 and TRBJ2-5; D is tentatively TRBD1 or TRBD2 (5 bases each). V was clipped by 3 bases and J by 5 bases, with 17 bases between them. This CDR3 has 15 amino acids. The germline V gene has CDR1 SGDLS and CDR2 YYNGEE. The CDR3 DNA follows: TGTGCCAGCAGCGAGGGGACGGGCCCTGGGGAGACCCAGTACTTC. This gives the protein CASSEGTGPGETQYF.

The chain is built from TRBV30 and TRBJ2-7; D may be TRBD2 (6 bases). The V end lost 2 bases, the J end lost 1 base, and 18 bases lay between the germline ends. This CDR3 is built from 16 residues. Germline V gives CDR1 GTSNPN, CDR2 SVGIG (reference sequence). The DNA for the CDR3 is TGTGCCTGGAGTAACACGGAGGGGCCGATTTCCTACGAGCAGTACTTC. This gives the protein CAWSNTEGPISYEQYF.

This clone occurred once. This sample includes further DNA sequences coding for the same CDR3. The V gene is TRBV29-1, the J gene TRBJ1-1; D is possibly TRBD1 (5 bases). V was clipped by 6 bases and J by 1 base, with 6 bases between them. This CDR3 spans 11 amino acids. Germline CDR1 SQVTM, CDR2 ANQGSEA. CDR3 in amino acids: CSVGENTEAFF. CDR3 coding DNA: TGCAGCGTGGGGGAGAACACTGAAGCTTTCTTT.

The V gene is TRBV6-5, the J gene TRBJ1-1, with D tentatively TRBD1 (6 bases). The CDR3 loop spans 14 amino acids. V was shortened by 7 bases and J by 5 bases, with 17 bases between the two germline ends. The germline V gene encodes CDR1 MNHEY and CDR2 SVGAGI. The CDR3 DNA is TGTGCCAGCACCAAACCGGGGGCTAGGACTGAAGCTTTCTTT. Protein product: CASTKPGARTEAFF.

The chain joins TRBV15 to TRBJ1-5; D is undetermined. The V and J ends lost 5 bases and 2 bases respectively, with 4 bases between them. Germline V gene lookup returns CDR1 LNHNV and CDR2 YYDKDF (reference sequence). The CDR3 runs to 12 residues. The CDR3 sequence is CATSRGNQPQHF. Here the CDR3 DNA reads TGTGCCACCAGCCGTGGCAATCAGCCCCAGCATTTT.

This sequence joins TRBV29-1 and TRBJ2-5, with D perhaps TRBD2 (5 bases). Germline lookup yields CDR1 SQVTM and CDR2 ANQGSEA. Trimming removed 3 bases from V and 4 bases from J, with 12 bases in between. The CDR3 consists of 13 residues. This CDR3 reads CSVDRGSGETQYF. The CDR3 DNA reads TGCAGCGTTGACCGGGGTTCCGGAGAGACCCAGTACTTC.

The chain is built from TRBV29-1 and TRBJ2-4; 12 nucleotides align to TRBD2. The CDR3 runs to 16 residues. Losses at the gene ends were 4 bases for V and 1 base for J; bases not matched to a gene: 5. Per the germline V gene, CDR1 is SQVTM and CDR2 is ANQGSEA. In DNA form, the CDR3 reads TGCAGCGTTGCCCAAACTAGCGGGGGGGCCAAAAACATTCAGTACTTC. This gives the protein CSVAQTSGGAKNIQYF.

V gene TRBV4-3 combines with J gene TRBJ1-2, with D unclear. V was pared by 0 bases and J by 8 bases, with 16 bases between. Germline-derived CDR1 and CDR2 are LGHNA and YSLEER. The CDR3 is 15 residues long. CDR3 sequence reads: CASSQDLLDGGGYTF. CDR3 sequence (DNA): TGCGCCAGCAGCCAAGATCTTTTGGACGGAGGCGGCTACACCTTC.

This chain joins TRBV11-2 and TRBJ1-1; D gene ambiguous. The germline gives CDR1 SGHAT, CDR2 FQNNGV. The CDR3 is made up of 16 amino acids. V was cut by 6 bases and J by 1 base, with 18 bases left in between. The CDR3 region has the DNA TGTGCCAGCAGGCTAACCTCGGCAGCTAAGAACACTGAAGCTTTCTTT. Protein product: CASRLTSAAKNTEAFF.

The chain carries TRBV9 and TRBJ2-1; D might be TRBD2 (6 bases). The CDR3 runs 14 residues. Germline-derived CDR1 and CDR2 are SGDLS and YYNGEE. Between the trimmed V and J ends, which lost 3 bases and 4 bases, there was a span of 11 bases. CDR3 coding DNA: TGTGCCAGCAGCGCGTCCGGGACTTACAATGAGCAGTTCTTC. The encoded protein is CASSASGTYNEQFF.

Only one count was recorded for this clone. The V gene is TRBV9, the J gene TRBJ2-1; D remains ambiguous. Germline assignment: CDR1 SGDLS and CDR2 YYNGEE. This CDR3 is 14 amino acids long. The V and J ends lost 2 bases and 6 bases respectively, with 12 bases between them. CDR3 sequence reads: CASSVHKGSNEQFF. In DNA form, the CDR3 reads TGTGCCAGCAGCGTTCATAAGGGTAGCAATGAGCAGTTCTTC.

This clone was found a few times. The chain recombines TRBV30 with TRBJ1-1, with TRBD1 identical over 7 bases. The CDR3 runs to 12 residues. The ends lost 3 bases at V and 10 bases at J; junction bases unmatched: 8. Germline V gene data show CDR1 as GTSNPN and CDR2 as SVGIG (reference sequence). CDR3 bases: TGTGCCTGGAGCGTCGTCAGGGGGAGAGCTTTCTTT. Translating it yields CAWSVVRGRAFF.

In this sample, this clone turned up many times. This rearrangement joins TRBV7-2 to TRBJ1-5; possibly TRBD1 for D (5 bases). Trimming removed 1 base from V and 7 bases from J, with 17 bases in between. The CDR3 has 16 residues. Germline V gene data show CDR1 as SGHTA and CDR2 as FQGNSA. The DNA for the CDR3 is TGTGCCAGCAGCTTAGTTGGCTCGGGGGTAGGGCAGCCCCAGCATTTT. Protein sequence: CASSLVGSGVGQPQHF.

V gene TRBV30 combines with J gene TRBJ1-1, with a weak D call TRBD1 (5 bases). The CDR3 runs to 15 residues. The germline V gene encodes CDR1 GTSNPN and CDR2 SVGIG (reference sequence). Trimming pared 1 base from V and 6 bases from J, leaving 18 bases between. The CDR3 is CAWSGTGGWVAEAFF. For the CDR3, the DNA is TGTGCCTGGAGTGGAACAGGAGGATGGGTCGCTGAAGCTTTCTTT.

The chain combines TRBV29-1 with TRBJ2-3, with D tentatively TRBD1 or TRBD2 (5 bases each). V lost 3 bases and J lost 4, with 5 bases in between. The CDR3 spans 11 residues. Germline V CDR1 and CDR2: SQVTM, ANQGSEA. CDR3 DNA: TGCAGCGTTGAGGGGGCAGATACGCAGTATTTT. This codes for CSVEGADTQYF.

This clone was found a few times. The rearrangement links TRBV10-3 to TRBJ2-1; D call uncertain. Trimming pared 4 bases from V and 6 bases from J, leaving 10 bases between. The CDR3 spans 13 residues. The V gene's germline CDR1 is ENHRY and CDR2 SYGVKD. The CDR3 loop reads CAISAAELNEQFF. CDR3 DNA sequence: TGTGCCATCAGTGCTGCGGAGCTCAATGAGCAGTTCTTC.

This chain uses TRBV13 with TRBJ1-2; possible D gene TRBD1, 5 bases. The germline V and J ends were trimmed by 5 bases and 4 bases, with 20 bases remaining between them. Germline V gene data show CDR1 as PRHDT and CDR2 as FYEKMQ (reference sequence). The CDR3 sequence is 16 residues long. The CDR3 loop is CASSIGVSSGFYGYTF. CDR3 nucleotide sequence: TGTGCCAGCAGCATCGGGGTGTCGTCAGGGTTCTATGGCTACACCTTC.

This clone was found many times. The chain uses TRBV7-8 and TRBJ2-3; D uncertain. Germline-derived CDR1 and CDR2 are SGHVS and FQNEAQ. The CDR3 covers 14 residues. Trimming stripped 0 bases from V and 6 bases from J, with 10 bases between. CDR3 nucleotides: TGTGCCAGCAGCTTAGCACATCTCAGGGATACGCAGTATTTT. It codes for CASSLAHLRDTQYF.

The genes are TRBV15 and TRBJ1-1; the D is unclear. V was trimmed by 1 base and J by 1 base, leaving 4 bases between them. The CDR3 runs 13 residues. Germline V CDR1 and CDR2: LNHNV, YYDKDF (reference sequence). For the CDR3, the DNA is TGTGCCACCAGCAGAGGGGCGAACACTGAAGCTTTCTTT. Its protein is CATSRGANTEAFF.

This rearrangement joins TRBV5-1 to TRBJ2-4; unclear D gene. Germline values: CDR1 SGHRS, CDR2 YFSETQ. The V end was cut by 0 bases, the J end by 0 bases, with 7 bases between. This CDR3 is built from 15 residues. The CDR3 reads CASSLDTVAKNIQYF. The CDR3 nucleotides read TGCGCCAGCAGCTTGGACACCGTAGCCAAAAACATTCAGTACTTC. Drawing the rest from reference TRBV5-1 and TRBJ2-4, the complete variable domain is KAGVTQTPRYLIKTRGQQVTLSCSPISGHRSVSWYQQTPGQGLQFLFEYFSETQRNKGNFPGRFSGRQFSNSRSEMNVSTLELGDSALYLCASSLDTVAKNIQYFGAGTRLSVL.

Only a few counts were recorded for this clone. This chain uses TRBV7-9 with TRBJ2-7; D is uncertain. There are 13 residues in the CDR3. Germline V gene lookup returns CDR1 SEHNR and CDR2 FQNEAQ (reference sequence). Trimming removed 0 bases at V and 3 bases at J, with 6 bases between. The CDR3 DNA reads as TGTGCCAGCAGCTTAGCGGCTAACTACGAGCAGTACTTC. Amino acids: CASSLAANYEQYF.